The 4 T cell receptor beta chains reported below all come from one sample, sequenced in a study of long-term antiretroviral therapy in people with HIV. Run at survey level, the immunoSEQ assay was version v3.0. This table comes from immunoSEQ multiplex PCR, and its TCRdb copy is limited to in-frame clones, with some not included. The sample lists tens of thousands of clones; roughly 84% were seen once. The sequencing here drew on unsorted PBMCs, taken 0.1 years before starting antiretroviral therapy. These receptors were collected from a man in his late teens or twenties with HIV.

The V and J genes are TRBV28 and TRBJ2-5; unclear D gene. V dropped 1 base and J dropped 2 bases, with 11 bases sitting between them. In germline, CDR1 is MDHEN, CDR2 SYDVKM. This CDR3 is built from 15 residues. The CDR3, as DNA: TGTGCCAGCAGTTTATCGGCCGTGGGGCAAGAGACCCAGTACTTC. It specifies CASSLSAVGQETQYF.

V usage is TRBV20-1 and J usage is TRBJ2-7; tentatively, D is TRBD1 (5 bases). Deletions cut 3 bases from V and 4 bases from J, with 7 bases between. Germline V lookup: CDR1 DFQATT, CDR2 SNEGSKA (reference sequence). The CDR3 is made up of 11 amino acids. In DNA form, the CDR3 reads TGCAGTGCTAGGGACACTTACGAGCAGTACTTC. Amino acids: CSARDTYEQYF.

The chain links TRBV6-6 to TRBJ2-2; no clear D. The CDR3 is 14 residues long. CDR1 is MNHNY, CDR2 SVGAGI, per germline (reference sequence). Trimming shortened V by 2 bases and J by 5 bases, and 9 bases separated the two germline ends. Here the CDR3 reads CASSYGVGTGELFF. The DNA of the CDR3 is TGTGCCAGCAGTTACGGGGTGGGGACCGGGGAGCTGTTTTTT.

V usage is TRBV7-2 and J usage is TRBJ1-2; D is unclear. The CDR3 spans 16 residues. Trimming removed 1 base at V and 4 bases at J, with 16 bases between. Germline V gene sequence: CDR1 SGHTA, CDR2 FQGNSA. CDR3 protein: CASSLVQARTGYGYTF. In DNA, the CDR3 is TGTGCCAGCAGCTTAGTTCAGGCCCGGACTGGCTATGGCTACACCTTC.